Below, 22 T cell receptor beta chains from the same sample are listed, as sequenced in a study of graft-versus-host responses after intestinal transplantation. Clones were sequenced by immunoSEQ multiplex PCR, and TCRdb holds only the in-frame ones, with some missing. The sample holds some 120,000 clones, about 92% seen once. Their antigens remain unidentified. Material: unstimulated CD4+ T cells sorted from spleen or lymph node cells, obtained before intestinal transplant. The receptors were sampled from a human donor who received an intestinal transplant.

In its sample, this clone was seen once. The rearrangement links TRBV1 to TRBJ2-1; whether TRBD2, the table's D call, matches the DNA was not checked. TRBV1 is tagged as a pseudogene. The CDR3 sequence is 15 residues long. CDR3 amino acids: CTSSQARAANNEQFF. CDR3 sequence (DNA): TGCACCAGCAGCCAAGCGAGGGCAGCAAACAATGAGCAGTTCTTC.

V and J are TRBV6-1 and TRBJ1-4, with D maybe TRBD1 (6 bases). Trimming removed 6 bases from V and 5 bases from J, with 16 bases in between. Looked up from germline, CDR1 is MNHNS and CDR2 is SASEGT. The CDR3 consists of 15 residues. The CDR3 DNA reads as TGTGCCAGCAGGGGGGGGACATCGGGAAATGAAAAACTGTTTTTT. Translation: CASRGGTSGNEKLFF.

V gene TRBV7-9 combines with J gene TRBJ1-1, with 10 bases that match TRBD1. The germline V gene has CDR1 SEHNR and CDR2 FQNEAQ (reference sequence). V shed 5 bases, J shed 0 bases, and the junction held 9 bases outside the gene matches. The CDR3 covers 17 residues. This chain's CDR3 is CASSPGTGEILNTEAFF. The DNA of the CDR3 is TGTGCCAGCAGCCCCGGGACAGGGGAAATCCTGAACACTGAAGCTTTCTTT.

The chain carries TRBV6-6 and TRBJ1-2; D is uncertain. The CDR3 has 13 amino acids. Per germline, CDR1 MNHNY and CDR2 SVGAGI (reference sequence). V shed 2 bases and J shed 5 bases, with 9 bases lying between them. The CDR3 reads CASSYVAGYGYTF. DNA of the CDR3: TGTGCCAGCAGTTACGTGGCAGGATATGGCTACACCTTC.

J is TRBJ2-7 and V is TRBV9; the D is unclear. The germline gives CDR1 SGDLS, CDR2 YYNGEE. This CDR3 has 15 amino acids. The V and J ends lost 4 bases and 0 bases respectively, with 14 bases between them. This CDR3 reads CASSRVGSSSYEQYF. The DNA for the CDR3 is TGTGCCAGCAGCCGCGTCGGATCCAGCTCCTACGAGCAGTACTTC.

This clone was counted only a few times. V and J are TRBV12-5 and TRBJ2-7, with TRBD2 as a possible D gene (5 bases). Per germline, CDR1 LGHNT and CDR2 FRNRAP. The CDR3 has 12 amino acids. Trimming pared 0 bases from V and 6 bases from J, leaving 6 bases between. CDR3 nucleotide sequence: TGTGCTAGTGGTTTGGTACTAGTCGAGCAGTACTTC. Encoded protein: CASGLVLVEQYF.

This clone was picked up one time. The genes are TRBV5-1 and TRBJ2-1; D not certain. The CDR3 spans 16 residues. With 4 bases removed from V and 9 bases from J, the gap between germline ends came to 23 bases. Germline CDR1 reads SGHRS; CDR2 reads YFSETQ. The CDR3 bases are TGCGCCAGCAGCCCCACCCTGGCGATGCAGTCCGGTGAGCAGTTCTTC. It codes for CASSPTLAMQSGEQFF.

This chain links TRBV6-5 with TRBJ1-1; possibly TRBD1 for D (5 bases). V dropped 4 bases and J dropped 1 base, with 10 bases sitting between them. The CDR3 totals 14 residues. From germline, CDR1 is MNHEY and CDR2 SVGAGI. DNA of the CDR3: TGTGCCAGCAGTTTTACAGGTGGGAACACTGAAGCTTTCTTT. Residues: CASSFTGGNTEAFF.

The rearrangement joins TRBV19 to TRBJ1-2; TRBD1 might be the D (5 bases). This CDR3 has 13 amino acids. With 4 bases removed from V and 4 bases from J, the gap between germline ends came to 10 bases. Germline V CDR1 and CDR2: LNHDA, SQIVND (reference sequence). CDR3 protein: CASSNRNFYGYTF. DNA of the CDR3: TGTGCCAGTAGTAACAGGAATTTCTATGGCTACACCTTC. The entire variable domain, with the rest obtained from reference TRBV19 and TRBJ1-2, is as follows: DGGITQSPKYLFRKEGQNVTLSCEQNLNHDAMYWYRQDPGQGLRLIYYSQIVNDFQKGDIAEGYSVSREKKESFPLTVTSAQKNPTAFYLCASSNRNFYGYTFGSGTRLTVV.

The chain has TRBV6-1 and TRBJ2-7, with TRBD1 identical over 7 bases. The V gene's germline CDR1 is MNHNS and CDR2 SASEGT. This CDR3 is 14 amino acids long. V gave up 5 bases and J gave up 0 bases; unmatched junction bases: 4. CDR3 sequence reads: CASSTTGISYEQYF. The CDR3, as DNA: TGTGCCAGCAGTACGACAGGGATCTCCTACGAGCAGTACTTC.

The chain's CDR3 is CASSADRQQNGYTF. The CDR3 DNA follows: TGTGCCAGCAGCGCCGACAGGCAGCAAAATGGCTACACCTTC. The chain recombines TRBV2 with TRBJ1-2; the D gene is possibly TRBD1 (6 bases). Trimming took off 6 bases at V and 6 bases at J, with 17 bases between the two ends. The CDR3 loop spans 14 amino acids. Germline V gives CDR1 SNHLY, CDR2 FYNNEI. The variable domain in full, completed from reference TRBV2 and TRBJ1-2, reads EPEVTQTPSHQVTQMGQEVILRCVPISNHLYFYWYRQILGQKVEFLVSFYNNEISEKSEIFDDQFSVERPDGSNFTLKIRSTKLEDSAMYFCASSADRQQNGYTFGSGTRLTVV.

The CDR3 is CASSPRGAPVEQYF. In nucleotides, the CDR3 is TGTGCCAGCAGCCCCAGGGGGGCGCCGGTCGAGCAGTACTTC. This chain joins TRBV6-5 and TRBJ2-7, with D tentatively TRBD1 (7 bases). Per the germline V gene, CDR1 is MNHEY and CDR2 is SVGAGI. This CDR3 comprises 14 residues. The ends were cut back, 6 bases at V and 6 bases at J, with 18 bases in the middle.

Regarding this clone: Within the sample, other DNA sequences also encode this same CDR3. The chain employs TRBV18 and TRBJ1-3; D call uncertain. CDR3 length: 15 residues. The ends were cut back, 6 bases at V and 0 bases at J, with 12 bases in the middle. Germline CDR1 KGHSH, CDR2 LQKENI. CDR3 in amino acids: CASSPDRSSGNTIYF. The CDR3 DNA follows: TGTGCCAGCTCCCCAGACCGGAGCTCTGGAAACACCATATATTTT.

The chain uses TRBV6-5 and TRBJ2-1, with TRBD1 identical over 11 bases. V dropped 4 bases and J dropped 8; count of bases not matched to a gene: 4. CDR3 size: 14 residues. The germline V gene encodes CDR1 MNHEY and CDR2 SVGAGI. CDR3 in DNA: TGTGCCAGCAGTTCCGGGACAGGGGGATATGAGCAGTTCTTC. It is translated as CASSSGTGGYEQFF.

This chain joins TRBV7-9 and TRBJ2-1, with D unclear. V shed 2 bases and J shed 2 bases, with 10 bases lying between them. Germline V lookup: CDR1 SEHNR, CDR2 FQNEAQ (reference sequence). This CDR3 region has 15 residues. The CDR3 loop is CASSLMRGPYNEQFF. CDR3 DNA: TGTGCCAGCAGCTTAATGAGAGGACCCTACAATGAGCAGTTCTTC.

The chain employs TRBV18 and TRBJ1-2; D unclear. The V gene's germline CDR1 is KGHSH and CDR2 LQKENI. The CDR3 length is 12 residues. With 2 bases removed from V and 8 bases from J, the gap between germline ends came to 9 bases. Here the CDR3 reads CASSPLVGGYTF. The CDR3, as DNA: TGTGCCAGCTCACCATTGGTGGGCGGCTACACCTTC. Together with reference TRBV18 and TRBJ1-2, the CDR3 gives the full variable domain: NAGVMQNPRHLVRRRGQEARLRCSPMKGHSHVYWYRQLPEEGLKFMVYLQKENIIDESGMPKERFSAEFPKEGPSILRIQQVVRGDSAAYFCASSPLVGGYTFGSGTRLTVV.

The V call is TRBV6-5, the J call TRBJ2-7; 9 positions match TRBD2. Per the germline V gene, CDR1 is MNHEY and CDR2 is SVGAGI. J lost 4 bases, V lost 7 bases, and 5 bases had no gene match. This CDR3 spans 13 amino acids. CDR3 coding DNA: TGTGCCAGCACTGCGGGGGGGCCGTACGAGCAGTACTTC. This translates into CASTAGGPYEQYF.

In the case of this clone: At one boundary the junction diverges from the germline segment, which might be a read error. V usage is TRBV27 and J usage is TRBJ1-1, with 8 bases that match TRBD1. Germline values: CDR1 MNHEY, CDR2 SMNVEV (reference sequence). The CDR3 totals 14 residues. DNA for the CDR3: TGTGCCAGCAGCCCCTACAGGGGGAACGCTGAAGCTTTCTTT. Amino acids: CASSPYRGNAEAFF.

The chain recombines TRBV19 with TRBJ1-3; unclear D gene. Germline assignment: CDR1 LNHDA and CDR2 SQIVND (reference sequence). Trimming removed 7 bases from V and 0 bases from J, with 13 bases in between. The CDR3 extends over 15 amino acids. CDR3 nucleotide sequence: TGTGCCAGTAAGATGTCCGGGGTCTCTGGAAACACCATATATTTT. Amino acids: CASKMSGVSGNTIYF.

V and J are TRBV6-5 and TRBJ1-6; no definite D call. CDR1 is MNHEY and CDR2 is SVGAGI in the germline V gene. The CDR3 loop spans 13 amino acids. V lost 2 bases to trimming and J lost 8 bases, with 7 bases between them. CDR3 region: CASSYGQDSPLHF. The CDR3 DNA sequence: TGTGCCAGCAGTTACGGCCAAGATTCACCCCTCCACTTT.

This chain connects TRBV6-6 to TRBJ2-2; 10 bases agree with TRBD2. This CDR3 contains 15 residues. V lost 6 bases and J lost 5; bases outside the gene matches: 6. Germline V gene sequence: CDR1 MNHNY, CDR2 SVGAGI (reference sequence). The CDR3 protein is CASSRAGGFTGELFF. The CDR3, as DNA: TGTGCCAGCAGCCGAGCGGGGGGGTTTACCGGGGAGCTGTTTTTT.

The chain joins TRBV4-2 to TRBJ1-5; D call uncertain. V lost 1 base and J lost 0, with 7 bases in between. Germline values: CDR1 LGHNA, CDR2 YNFKEQ. This CDR3 is 15 amino acids long. The CDR3 DNA reads as TGTGCCAGCAGCCAAGCGGGAAATAGCAATCAGCCCCAGCATTTT. Residues: CASSQAGNSNQPQHF.